This TCR beta chain was profiled in a study of blood T cell repertoires in COVID-19. Study background: The origin of the acute and convalescent COVID-19 samples was the United States, Italy and Spain.

Germline V gene lookup returns CDR1 SGHRS and CDR2 YFSETQ. The V and J ends lost 2 bases and 0 bases respectively, with 12 bases between them. This CDR3 spans 15 amino acids. In the study's own analysis: Reference gene primer amplification gave nucleated cell count estimates. Data came from immunoSEQ multiplex PCR; TCRdb stores just in-frame clones and leaves some out. The DNA was the basis for D and trimming; V, J and clone size are from that table. The table has around 400,000 clones, roughly 90% seen once. The chain carries TRBV5-1 and TRBJ2-7; no clear D gene. Specimen: peripheral blood. This clonotype was obtained from a man aged 35-49 years with acute or convalescent COVID-19. In DNA form, the CDR3 reads TGCGCCAGCAGCTTATTCATACAACCCTCCTACGAGCAGTACTTC. Its translation: CASSLFIQPSYEQYF.